Below, 10 T cell receptor beta chains from the same sample are listed, as sequenced in a study of control samples from healthy donors and cancer patients. Clones were read by immunoSEQ multiplex PCR, and TCRdb kept only the in-frame ones, dropping some. The table records approximately 150,000 clones, over 90% of them present only once. The specimen was blood. The receptors were sampled from a woman under 40 in good health.

CDR3 sequence (DNA): TGCGCCAGCAGCCCGACTAGCGGGGGGCCAGGGCACAATGAGCAGTTCTTC. The encoded protein is CASSPTSGGPGHNEQFF. The chain recombines TRBV5-1 with TRBJ2-1; 13 bases agree with TRBD2. Germline lookup yields CDR1 SGHRS and CDR2 YFSETQ. V gave up 4 bases and J gave up 5 bases; unmatched junction bases: 9. The CDR3 totals 17 residues. Combining the CDR3 with reference TRBV5-1 and TRBJ2-1 gives the whole variable domain KAGVTQTPRYLIKTRGQQVTLSCSPISGHRSVSWYQQTPGQGLQFLFEYFSETQRNKGNFPGRFSGRQFSNSRSEMNVSTLELGDSALYLCASSPTSGGPGHNEQFFGPGTRLTVL.

Here the CDR3 reads CASKNMEGATYEQYF. CDR3 DNA sequence: TGTGCCAGTAAAAACATGGAGGGGGCGACCTACGAGCAGTACTTC. This chain connects TRBV2 to TRBJ2-7; D perhaps matches TRBD1 (7 bases). The CDR3 length is 15 residues. V lost 9 bases to trimming and J lost 2 bases, with 20 bases between them. Germline CDR1 is SNHLY and CDR2 is FYNNEI.

The chain links TRBV3-1 (or the pseudogene TRBV3-2) to TRBJ1-6; D remains unclear. Germline V gene lookup returns CDR1 LGHDT and CDR2 YNNKEL (reference sequence). The CDR3 length is 17 residues. Trimming removed 0 bases at V and 7 bases at J, with 16 bases between. CDR3 sequence reads: CASSQDRGGGGNSPLHF. The CDR3 DNA reads TGTGCCAGCAGCCAAGATCGAGGTGGAGGAGGGAATTCACCCCTCCACTTT.

The J gene is TRBJ2-1, the V gene TRBV7-9, with D hard to call. From germline, CDR1 is SEHNR and CDR2 FQNEAQ (reference sequence). The ends were cut back, 2 bases at V and 6 bases at J, with 2 bases in the middle. This CDR3 contains 11 residues. CDR3 region: CASSLSNEQFF. In DNA form, the CDR3 reads TGTGCCAGCAGCTTAAGCAATGAGCAGTTCTTC.

CDR3 residues: CATGSPGQGGETQYF. DNA for the CDR3: TGTGCCACCGGATCTCCGGGACAGGGTGGGGAGACCCAGTACTTC. The chain combines TRBV24-1 with TRBJ2-5; 9 bases map to TRBD1. V shed 9 bases, J shed 5 bases, and the junction held 12 bases outside the gene matches. The germline V gene has CDR1 KGHDR and CDR2 SFDVKD. The CDR3 is 15 amino acids.

This clone was recorded only once. This rearrangement joins TRBV2 to TRBJ1-1; unclear D gene. Trimming removed 3 bases from V and 1 base from J, with 9 bases in between. The CDR3 is made up of 14 amino acids. CDR1 SNHLY and CDR2 FYNNEI come from the germline V gene. The CDR3: CASSDRWQNTEAFF. As DNA, the CDR3 is TGTGCCAGCAGTGATCGGTGGCAGAACACTGAAGCTTTCTTT.

As to this clone: Compared with germline, one end of the junction differs, possibly owing to a read error. The chain is built from TRBV19 and TRBJ2-1; D perhaps matches TRBD1 (5 bases). The CDR3 runs to 14 residues. Germline loops: CDR1 LNHDA, CDR2 SQIVND (reference sequence). CDR3 in amino acids: CASSNGQGYTEQFF. The CDR3 bases are TGTGCCAGTAGTAACGGGCAGGGTTACACTGAGCAGTTCTTC.

This CDR3 reads CASTAGAGFSYNEQFF. In DNA form, the CDR3 reads TGCGCCAGCACTGCGGGGGCCGGATTCTCTTACAATGAGCAGTTCTTC. This chain uses TRBV4-1 with TRBJ2-1; TRBD2 might be the D (7 bases). The CDR3 is 16 amino acids. V lost 7 bases and J 4 bases, leaving 20 bases between the germline ends. Germline V lookup: CDR1 MGHRA, CDR2 YSYEKL.

This clone occurred a few times. V gene TRBV15 combines with J gene TRBJ2-2; TRBD2 agrees at 13 bases. Losses at the gene ends were 3 bases for V and 5 bases for J; bases not matched to a gene: 18. Germline V gene lookup returns CDR1 LNHNV and CDR2 YYDKDF (reference sequence). There are 21 residues in the CDR3. The CDR3 is CATSSPAGTSGIGWETGELFF. Here the CDR3 DNA reads TGTGCCACCAGCAGTCCCGCAGGGACTAGCGGGATTGGGTGGGAAACCGGGGAGCTGTTTTTT.

The chain couples TRBV28 to TRBJ2-7, with D possibly matching TRBD1 (5 bases). V was cut by 5 bases and J by 3 bases, with 11 bases left in between. CDR3 length equals 13 residues. CDR1 MDHEN and CDR2 SYDVKM come from the germline V gene. Here the CDR3 DNA reads TGTGCCAGCAGTCCACCCGACAGCTACGAGCAGTACTTC. This translates into CASSPPDSYEQYF. Variable domain in full (rest from reference TRBV28 and TRBJ2-7): DVKVTQSSRYLVKRTGEKVFLECVQDMDHENMFWYRQDPGLGLRLIYFSYDVKMKEKGDIPEGYSVSREKKERFSLILESASTNQTSMYLCASSPPDSYEQYFGPGTRLTVT.